This T cell receptor (beta chain) was obtained from a study of neoadjuvant anti-PD-1 for oral cavity cancer. Study-wide findings and caveats: Pretreatment Treg/Th17 ratio correlated inversely with post-treatment tumor clonality. After neoadjuvant nivolumab, PBMC T cell clonality was significantly higher in non-responders than responders. With a few patients per group, TCR findings need larger cohorts.

Looked up from germline, CDR1 is MNHEY and CDR2 is SVGAGI. The CDR3 has 14 amino acids. Losses at the gene ends were 5 bases for V and 5 bases for J; bases not matched to a gene: 6. Assay: immunoSEQ multiplex PCR; the TCRdb copy retains only in-frame clones and omits some. The data hold about 16,000 clones, with approximately 68% observed a single time. About this clone itself: As yet, its antigen is unknown.

The chain combines TRBV6-5 with TRBJ2-5, with 9 bases identical to TRBD1. The TCR originated in a person aged 35-79 years with oral cavity squamous cell carcinoma. The sample in question was PBMCs, obtained before nivolumab (anti-PD-1) treatment. The CDR3 DNA sequence: TGTGCCAGCAGTCAACAGGGGGCCAGGGAGACCCAGTACTTC. Amino acid sequence: CASSQQGARETQYF.